This TCR beta chain was identified during a study of graft-versus-host responses after intestinal transplantation. Overall study: Uniformly, recipients were administered anti-thymocyte globulin induction with subsequent tacrolimus and steroids for roughly three years. The study's findings and limits: Some GvH clones appeared in ileal mucosa or blood before recipient bone marrow. Within the allografts of patients who had graft-donor T cell macrochimerism, graft-versus-host to host-versus-graft clonal ratios were high. Early after transplant, HvG declines were associated with peak levels of circulating GvH clones.

Clones were sequenced by immunoSEQ multiplex PCR, and TCRdb holds only the in-frame ones, with some missing. The sample lists approximately 100,000 clones; around 88% were seen once. To note about this clone: No antigen is known for it.

The CDR3 consists of 13 residues. The germline V gene has CDR1 MNHNS and CDR2 SASEGT. V gave up 7 bases and J gave up 2 bases; unmatched junction bases: 3. The gene calls are TRBV6-1 and TRBJ2-5; TRBD1 matches at 8 bases. This receptor was identified in a human patient who received an intestinal transplant, so some T cells may come from the graft donor. This material consisted of PBMCs, taken 255 days after intestinal transplant. CDR3 loop: CASNGQGQETQYF. Here the CDR3 DNA reads TGTGCCAGCAATGGACAGGGACAAGAGACCCAGTACTTC.